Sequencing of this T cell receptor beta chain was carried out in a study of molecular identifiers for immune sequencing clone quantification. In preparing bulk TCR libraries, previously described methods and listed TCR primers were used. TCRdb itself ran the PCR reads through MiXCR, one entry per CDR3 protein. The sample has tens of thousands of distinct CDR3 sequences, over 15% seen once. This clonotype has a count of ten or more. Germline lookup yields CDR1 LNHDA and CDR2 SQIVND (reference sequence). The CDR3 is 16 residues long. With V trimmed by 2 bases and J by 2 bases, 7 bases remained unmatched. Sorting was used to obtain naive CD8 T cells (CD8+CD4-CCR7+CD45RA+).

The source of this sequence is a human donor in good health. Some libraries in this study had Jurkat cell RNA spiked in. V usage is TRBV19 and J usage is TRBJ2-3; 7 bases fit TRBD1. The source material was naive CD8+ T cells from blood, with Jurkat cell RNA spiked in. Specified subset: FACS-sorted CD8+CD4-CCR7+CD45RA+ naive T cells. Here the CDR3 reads CASSIRSGGTTDTQYF. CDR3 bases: TGTGCCAGTAGTATACGGTCAGGGGGTACCACAGATACGCAGTATTTT. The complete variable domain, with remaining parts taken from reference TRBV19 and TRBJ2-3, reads DGGITQSPKYLFRKEGQNVTLSCEQNLNHDAMYWYRQDPGQGLRLIYYSQIVNDFQKGDIAEGYSVSREKKESFPLTVTSAQKNPTAFYLCASSIRSGGTTDTQYFGPGTRLTVL.